The sequence of this T cell receptor beta chain was determined in a study of T-cell reconstitution after alpha-beta-depleted transplantation in children. Unique molecular identifiers were built into the TCRbeta library. One entry per CDR3 protein, called by TCRdb with MiXCR from the PCR reads. Among over 550,000 distinct CDR3 sequences listed, about 11% were seen once. The source is a human donor who donated a stem cell graft to a child with acute myeloid leukemia. The material sequenced was PBMCs from the stem cell graft donor, taken from the stem cell graft.

The CDR3 spells CASSHQRAGGELFF. The DNA of the CDR3 is TGCGCCAGCAGCCATCAAAGGGCGGGCGGGGAGCTGTTTTTT. This chain links TRBV5-1 with TRBJ2-2, with a possible D match to TRBD2 (5 bases). The CDR3 is 14 residues long. Germline CDR1 SGHRS, CDR2 YFSETQ. V was pared by 4 bases and J by 7 bases, with 14 bases between.